Presented here are 31 T cell receptor beta chains from one specimen sequenced in a study of T cell responses to AZD1222 COVID-19 vaccine. Measured with immunoSEQ multiplex PCR; TCRdb has only the in-frame clones, and not every one. The sample holds around 110,000 clones, 84% seen once. The sample was peripheral blood, taken on day 0 of AZD1222 vaccination. The origin of the receptors is an adult in good health.

The genes are TRBV7-9 and TRBJ1-1, with 7 positions matching TRBD1. Per the germline V gene, CDR1 is SEHNR and CDR2 is FQNEAQ (reference sequence). V dropped 4 bases and J dropped 1; count of bases not matched to a gene: 6. This CDR3 is built from 15 residues. The CDR3 DNA is TGTGCCAGCAGCTCCACCGGGACAGCGAACACTGAAGCTTTCTTT. Translating gives CASSSTGTANTEAFF.

The rearrangement uses TRBV5-1 and TRBJ2-2; 7 nucleotides line up with TRBD1. There are 14 residues in the CDR3. Germline V CDR1 and CDR2: SGHRS, YFSETQ. V trimming: 2 bases; J trimming: 8 bases; junction bases outside the gene matches: 6. Here the CDR3 DNA reads TGCGCCAGCAGCTTCGAGGGGGCAACGGGGGAGCTGTTTTTT. Translating it yields CASSFEGATGELFF.

CDR3 DNA sequence: TGTGCCAGCAGCGTAGGACTAGCGATAAGGGATGAGCAGTTCTTC. It yields the protein CASSVGLAIRDEQFF. This sequence joins TRBV9 and TRBJ2-1; 8 nucleotides align to TRBD2. V lost 0 bases, J lost 8 bases, and 7 bases stayed unmatched. This CDR3 comprises 15 residues. The germline V gene has CDR1 SGDLS and CDR2 YYNGEE.

CDR3 in DNA: TGTGCCAGCTCACCACAAAGGACGGGGCAAAACACCATATATTTT. Its translation: CASSPQRTGQNTIYF. The gene calls are TRBV18 and TRBJ1-3, with D possibly being TRBD1 (5 bases). The germline V gene encodes CDR1 KGHSH and CDR2 LQKENI. The CDR3 has 15 residues. V was pared by 1 base and J by 6 bases, with 13 bases between.

This chain links TRBV7-2 with TRBJ1-1; 8 bases line up with TRBD1. The CDR3 spans 15 residues. The V segment lost 5 bases and the J segment 10 bases; nucleotides outside the gene matches: 15. CDR1 SGHTA and CDR2 FQGNSA come from the germline V gene. This chain's CDR3 is CASSQYGGTGPRAFF. CDR3 in DNA: TGTGCCAGCAGCCAGTATGGGGGGACAGGCCCAAGAGCTTTCTTT.

The chain couples TRBV25-1 to TRBJ1-5, with D possibly TRBD1 on 6 matching bases. Germline CDR1 MGHDK, CDR2 SYGVNS. Trimming cost V 3 bases and J 3 bases, with 15 bases left between them. The CDR3 length is 16 residues. The CDR3 spells CASSDSQTGTNQPQHF. The CDR3 DNA reads as TGTGCCAGCAGTGACTCGCAGACAGGCACCAATCAGCCCCAGCATTTT.

This sequence joins TRBV6-5 and TRBJ1-4; the match to TRBD1 covers 8 bases. The J segment lost 7 bases and the V segment lost 7 bases, leaving 8 bases of the junction unmatched. The CDR3 covers 14 residues. Germline CDR1 MNHEY, CDR2 SVGAGI. The CDR3 sequence is CASTRTGGGEKLFF. The CDR3 region has the DNA TGTGCCAGCACTCGTACAGGGGGGGGTGAAAAACTGTTTTTT.

The CDR3 DNA sequence: TGTGCCAGCAGCTTAGCGGGACAGGAGACAGATACGCAGTATTTT. It specifies CASSLAGQETDTQYF. The chain has TRBV7-6 and TRBJ2-3, with 8 bases fitting TRBD1. The germline gives CDR1 SGHVS, CDR2 FNYEAQ. This CDR3 has 15 amino acids. V lost 0 bases to trimming and J lost 3 bases; unmatched junction nucleotides: 2.

The gene calls are TRBV5-1 and TRBJ2-7, with D tentatively TRBD1 or TRBD2 (5 bases each). Germline CDR1 SGHRS, CDR2 YFSETQ. CDR3 length: 17 residues. With 4 bases removed from V and 0 bases from J, the gap between germline ends came to 20 bases. The chain's CDR3 is CASSRHGLGVPSYEQYF. CDR3 coding DNA: TGCGCCAGCAGCCGCCATGGTTTGGGGGTTCCCTCCTACGAGCAGTACTTC.

J is TRBJ2-2 and V is TRBV4-2; TRBD1 or TRBD2 may be the D gene (5 bases each). Germline values: CDR1 LGHNA, CDR2 YNFKEQ. The length of the CDR3 is 16 residues. V lost 0 bases to trimming and J lost 3 bases, with 11 bases between them. The CDR3 loop is CASSQEVGVDTGELFF. The DNA for the CDR3 is TGTGCCAGCAGCCAAGAGGTGGGGGTTGACACCGGGGAGCTGTTTTTT.

The chain employs TRBV7-2 and TRBJ2-3, with TRBD2 matching 7 bases. Germline assignment: CDR1 SGHTA and CDR2 FQGNSA. Unmatched junction bases numbered 8, after V lost 6 bases and J lost 2 bases. This CDR3 has 15 residues. The CDR3 DNA sequence: TGTGCCAGCAGTTTGAATCTAGCGGCCACAGATACGCAGTATTTT. As protein: CASSLNLAATDTQYF.

The chain combines TRBV7-3 with TRBJ2-1; TRBD2 might be the D (6 bases). The CDR3 runs 11 residues. Germline values: CDR1 SGHTA, CDR2 FQGTGA. V was cut by 5 bases and J by 7 bases, with 6 bases left in between. The CDR3 reads CASSGGNEQFF. The CDR3, as DNA: TGTGCCAGCAGCGGAGGGAATGAGCAGTTCTTC.

On this clone: A far larger clone lies a single base away; this is likely a read error. The chain is built from TRBV12-3 or TRBV12-4 and TRBJ2-7; TRBD2 agrees at 8 bases. V lost 6 bases to trimming and J lost 0 bases; unmatched junction nucleotides: 1. The CDR3 loop spans 13 amino acids. The CDR3 loop reads CASSSGSSYEQYF. The CDR3 DNA sequence: TGTGCCAGCAGCAGCGGGAGCTCCTACGAGCAGTACTTC.

The chain recombines TRBV9 with TRBJ2-1, with TRBD2 identical over 9 bases. J was trimmed by 10 bases and V by 0 bases; bases with no gene match: 11. The length of the CDR3 is 16 residues. CDR1 and CDR2 (germline): SGDLS, YYNGEE. The CDR3 DNA sequence: TGTGCCAGCAGCGTAGGTCTTGCGGGGGGGCCTCGGGAGCAGTTCTTC. Protein: CASSVGLAGGPREQFF.

This chain links TRBV29-1 with TRBJ1-4, with D possibly being TRBD1 (6 bases). The germline V and J ends were trimmed by 6 bases and 0 bases, with 14 bases remaining between them. Germline values: CDR1 SQVTM, CDR2 ANQGSEA. This CDR3 comprises 15 residues. Here the CDR3 reads CSVQGGVATNEKLFF. CDR3 sequence (DNA): TGCAGCGTCCAAGGGGGGGTTGCAACTAATGAAAAACTGTTTTTT. Together with reference TRBV29-1 and TRBJ1-4, the CDR3 gives the full variable domain: SAVISQKPSRDICQRGTSLTIQCQVDSQVTMMFWYRQQPGQSLTLIATANQGSEATYESGFVIDKFPISRPNLTFSTLTVSNMSPEDSSIYLCSVQGGVATNEKLFFGSGTQLSVL.

The CDR3 protein is CASSQDWFPLNTEAFF. The CDR3 DNA sequence: TGCGCCAGCAGCCAAGATTGGTTCCCCCTGAACACTGAAGCTTTCTTT. This sequence joins TRBV4-1 and TRBJ1-1; D gene ambiguous. Per germline, CDR1 MGHRA and CDR2 YSYEKL. The CDR3 runs to 16 residues. V dropped 0 bases and J dropped 0 bases, with 11 bases sitting between them.

The gene calls are TRBV29-1 and TRBJ2-1; tentatively, D is TRBD2 (6 bases). From germline, CDR1 is SQVTM and CDR2 ANQGSEA. The CDR3 consists of 13 residues. Trimming shortened V by 6 bases and J by 7 bases, and 16 bases separated the two germline ends. CDR3 amino acids: CSVDAGIRNEQFF. CDR3 coding DNA: TGCAGCGTCGATGCGGGGATTAGGAATGAGCAGTTCTTC.

The chain is built from TRBV6-1 and TRBJ2-7; D gene ambiguous. The CDR3 has 11 residues. The V gene lost 2 bases and the J gene lost 6 bases, with 5 bases spanning the gap. In germline, CDR1 is MNHNS, CDR2 SASEGT. The CDR3 sequence is CASSEPAEQYF. The CDR3, as DNA: TGTGCCAGCAGTGAACCAGCCGAGCAGTACTTC.

J is TRBJ2-7 and V is TRBV28, with a tentative D call TRBD1 (6 bases). Trimming took 6 bases from V and 3 from J, leaving 15 bases between them. The CDR3 sequence is 14 residues long. CDR1 is MDHEN and CDR2 is SYDVKM in the germline V gene. CDR3 bases: TGTGCCAGCAGGGAGACAGGAGGTAACTACGAGCAGTACTTC. This codes for CASRETGGNYEQYF.

V and J are TRBV7-2 and TRBJ1-3; TRBD1 might be the D (6 bases). This CDR3 is built from 13 residues. Trimming pared 5 bases from V and 7 bases from J, leaving 12 bases between. CDR1 and CDR2 from the germline V gene are SGHTA and FQGNSA. The CDR3 reads CASSVDRRNTIYF. In DNA, the CDR3 is TGTGCCAGCAGCGTAGACAGGCGGAACACCATATATTTT. Based on the CDR3 plus reference TRBV7-2 and TRBJ1-3, the full variable domain is GAGVSQSPSNKVTEKGKDVELRCDPISGHTALYWYRQSLGQGLEFLIYFQGNSAPDKSGLPSDRFSAERTGGSVSTLTIQRTQQEDSAVYLCASSVDRRNTIYFGEGSWLTVV.

The chain employs TRBV28 and TRBJ1-4; TRBD1 matches 7 bases. Per the germline V gene, CDR1 is MDHEN and CDR2 is SYDVKM. With 1 base clipped from V and 14 bases from J, the junction kept 7 bases outside the gene matches. The CDR3 totals 13 residues. CDR3 DNA: TGTGCCAGCAGTTTATCGACAGGGTGGTGGCTGTTTTTT. As protein: CASSLSTGWWLFF.

DNA of the CDR3: TGTGCCAGCAGAGGGAGGACCGGGGAGCTGTTTTTT. Translated: CASRGRTGELFF. The chain recombines TRBV11-3 with TRBJ2-2, with D possibly TRBD2 on 6 matching bases. The CDR3 loop spans 12 amino acids. With 6 bases removed from V and 5 bases from J, the gap between germline ends came to 7 bases. Germline lookup yields CDR1 SGHNT and CDR2 YENEEA.

The table lists this clone with a few counts. The chain recombines TRBV19 with TRBJ2-7; D uncertain. The CDR3 totals 13 residues. The V end was cut by 5 bases, the J end by 3 bases, with 11 bases between. Germline loops: CDR1 LNHDA, CDR2 SQIVND (reference sequence). CDR3 residues: CASSLRPDYEQYF. The CDR3 DNA reads TGTGCCAGTAGTCTCCGTCCGGACTACGAGCAGTACTTC.

The V call is TRBV7-9, the J call TRBJ1-6, with TRBD1 identical over 10 bases. The CDR3 totals 15 residues. Germline V gene sequence: CDR1 SEHNR, CDR2 FQNEAQ (reference sequence). J lost 10 bases, V lost 3 bases, and 6 bases had no gene match. The CDR3 DNA is TGTGCCAGCAGCTTGGGACAGGGGTTGGGGTCACCCCTCCACTTT. Translation gives CASSLGQGLGSPLHF.

The V call is TRBV19, the J call TRBJ1-1; TRBD1 is a possible D gene (5 bases). Germline V gives CDR1 LNHDA, CDR2 SQIVND (reference sequence). The CDR3 contains 13 residues. Trimming left V 7 bases short and J 4 bases short, with 13 bases between. Written as DNA, the CDR3 is TGTGCCAGTACCACGGGGCCAGCCACTGAAGCTTTCTTT. It encodes CASTTGPATEAFF. The entire variable domain, with the rest obtained from reference TRBV19 and TRBJ1-1, is as follows: DGGITQSPKYLFRKEGQNVTLSCEQNLNHDAMYWYRQDPGQGLRLIYYSQIVNDFQKGDIAEGYSVSREKKESFPLTVTSAQKNPTAFYLCASTTGPATEAFFGQGTRLTVV.

The J gene is TRBJ1-6, the V gene TRBV4-1, with 8 bases identical to TRBD1. Trimming cost V 2 bases and J 8 bases; bases outside gene matches: 8. The CDR3 is 16 amino acids. Germline V gene lookup returns CDR1 MGHRA and CDR2 YSYEKL. CDR3 sequence: CASSQLATGVYSPLHF. CDR3 nucleotides: TGCGCCAGCAGCCAACTAGCGACAGGGGTGTATTCACCCCTCCACTTT.

The chain recombines TRBV6-5 with TRBJ1-5; a possible D gene is TRBD1 (5 bases). Trimming cost V 10 bases and J 6 bases, with 19 bases left between them. This CDR3 comprises 14 residues. The germline CDR1 and CDR2 sequences are MNHEY and SVGAGI. The DNA of the CDR3 is TGTGCCACCGGGGAGCCAGGGTTAAGTCAGCCCCAGCATTTT. Protein: CATGEPGLSQPQHF.

The chain employs TRBV4-2 and TRBJ2-1, with D perhaps given as TRBD1 or TRBD2 (7 bases each). This CDR3 contains 17 residues. In germline, CDR1 is LGHNA, CDR2 YNFKEQ. The ends were cut back, 0 bases at V and 3 bases at J, with 15 bases in the middle. The CDR3 DNA is TGTGCCAGCAGCCAAGAAGGGGAGGGGGCTCTCTACAATGAGCAGTTCTTC. It translates to CASSQEGEGALYNEQFF.

This chain joins TRBV5-4 and TRBJ1-1; D gene uncertain. From germline, CDR1 is SGHNT and CDR2 YYREEE (reference sequence). Deletions cut 4 bases from V and 3 bases from J, with 7 bases between. CDR3 length equals 12 residues. CDR3 DNA sequence: TGTGCCAGCAGCACTTTGGACACTGAAGCTTTCTTT. It codes for CASSTLDTEAFF.

The rearrangement joins TRBV18 to TRBJ2-2; no clear D gene. The length of the CDR3 is 12 residues. Germline CDR1 and CDR2: KGHSH and LQKENI. V lost 4 bases and J 2 bases, leaving 2 bases between the germline ends. The CDR3 sequence is CASSRNTGELFF. As DNA, the CDR3 is TGTGCCAGCTCACGAAACACCGGGGAGCTGTTTTTT.

The CDR3 nucleotides are TGCGCCAGCAGCCAAGATACAGACTATCAGCCCCAGCATTTT. It is translated as CASSQDTDYQPQHF. The V and J genes are TRBV4-3 and TRBJ1-5; D ambiguous. V was pared by 0 bases and J by 5 bases, with 8 bases between. This CDR3 has 14 residues. Germline V gene data show CDR1 as LGHNA and CDR2 as YSLEER.